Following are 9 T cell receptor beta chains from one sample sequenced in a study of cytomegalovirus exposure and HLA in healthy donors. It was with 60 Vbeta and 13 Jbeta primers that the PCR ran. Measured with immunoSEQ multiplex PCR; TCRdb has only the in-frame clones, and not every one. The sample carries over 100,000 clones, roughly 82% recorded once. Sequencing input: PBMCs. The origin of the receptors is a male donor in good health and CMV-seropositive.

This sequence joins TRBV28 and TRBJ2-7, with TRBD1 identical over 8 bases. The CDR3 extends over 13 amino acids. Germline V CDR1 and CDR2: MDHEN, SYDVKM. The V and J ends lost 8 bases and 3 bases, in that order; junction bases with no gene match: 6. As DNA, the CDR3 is TGTGCCAGCGGTCCGGGACAGGACTACGAGCAGTACTTC. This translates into CASGPGQDYEQYF.

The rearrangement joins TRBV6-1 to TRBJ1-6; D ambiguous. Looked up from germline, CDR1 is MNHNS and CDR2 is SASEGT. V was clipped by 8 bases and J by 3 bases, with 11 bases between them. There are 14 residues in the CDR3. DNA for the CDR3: TGTGCCAGCGCTCCGGGGATCTATAATTCACCCCTCCACTTT. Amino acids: CASAPGIYNSPLHF.

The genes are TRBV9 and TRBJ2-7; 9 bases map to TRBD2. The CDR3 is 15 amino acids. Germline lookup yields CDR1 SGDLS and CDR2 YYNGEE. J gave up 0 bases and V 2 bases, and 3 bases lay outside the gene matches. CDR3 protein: CASSVGLANSYEQYF. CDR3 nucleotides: TGTGCCAGCAGCGTGGGACTAGCTAACTCCTACGAGCAGTACTTC.

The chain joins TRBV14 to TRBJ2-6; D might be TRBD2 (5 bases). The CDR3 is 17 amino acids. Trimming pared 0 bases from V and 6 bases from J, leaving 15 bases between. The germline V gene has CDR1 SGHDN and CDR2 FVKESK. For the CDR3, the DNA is TGTGCCAGCAGCCAAGACAGAGTTTCGAGGGCGGCCAACGTCCTGACTTTC. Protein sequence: CASSQDRVSRAANVLTF.

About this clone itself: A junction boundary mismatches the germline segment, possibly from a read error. The CDR3 coding sequence is TGTGCCAGCAGTGAATTAAGACGGAACTCTGGGGCCAACGGCCTGACTTTC. As protein: CASSELRRNSGANGLTF. The rearrangement links TRBV25-1 to TRBJ2-6; TRBD1 is a possible D gene (5 bases). The CDR3 runs to 17 residues. Germline V gene data show CDR1 as MGHDK and CDR2 as SYGVNS.

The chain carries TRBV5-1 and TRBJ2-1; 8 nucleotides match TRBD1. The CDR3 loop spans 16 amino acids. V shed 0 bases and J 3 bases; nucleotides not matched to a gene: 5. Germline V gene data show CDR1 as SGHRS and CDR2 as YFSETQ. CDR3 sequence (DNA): TGCGCCAGCAGCTTGGCCAGACAGGGGTTCTACAATGAGCAGTTCTTC. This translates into CASSLARQGFYNEQFF.

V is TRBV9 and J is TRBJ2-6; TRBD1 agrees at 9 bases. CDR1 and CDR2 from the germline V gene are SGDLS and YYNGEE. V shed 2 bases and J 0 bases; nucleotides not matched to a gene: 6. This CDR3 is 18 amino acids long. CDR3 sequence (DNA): TGTGCCAGCAGCGTCCGGACAGGGGATCTCTCTGGGGCCAACGTCCTGACTTTC. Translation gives CASSVRTGDLSGANVLTF.

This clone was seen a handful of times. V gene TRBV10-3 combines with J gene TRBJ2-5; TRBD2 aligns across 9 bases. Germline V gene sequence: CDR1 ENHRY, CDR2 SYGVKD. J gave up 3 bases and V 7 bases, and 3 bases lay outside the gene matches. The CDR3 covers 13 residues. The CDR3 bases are TGTGCCATCAATCGCGGGAGGGAAGAGACCCAGTACTTC. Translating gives CAINRGREETQYF.

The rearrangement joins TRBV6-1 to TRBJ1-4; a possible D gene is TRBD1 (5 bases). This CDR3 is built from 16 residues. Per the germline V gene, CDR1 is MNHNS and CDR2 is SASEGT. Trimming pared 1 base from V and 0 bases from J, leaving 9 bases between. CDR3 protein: CASSEVGGATNEKLFF. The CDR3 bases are TGTGCCAGCAGTGAAGTGGGGGGGGCAACTAATGAAAAACTGTTTTTT.